Below are 3 T cell receptor beta chains sequenced from a single sample in a study of shared clonotypes between healthy human individuals. Some clones are missing from TCRdb's copy, which holds only in-frame ones; the method was immunoSEQ multiplex PCR. The data contain 600,000 to 750,000 clones, less than 80% of them singletons. What was sequenced was memory CD4+ T cells sorted from blood. Subset denoted: CD45RA-negative fraction. The receptors were gathered from a woman aged 30 to 39 in good health.

This chain uses TRBV7-8 with TRBJ2-3; TRBD2 aligns across 8 bases. The J segment lost 2 bases and the V segment lost 4 bases, leaving 11 bases of the junction unmatched. There are 17 residues in the CDR3. Germline values: CDR1 SGHVS, CDR2 FQNEAQ. The CDR3 spells CASSSSGRSPFTDTQYF. The DNA of the CDR3 is TGTGCCAGCAGCTCCAGCGGGAGATCTCCCTTCACAGATACGCAGTATTTT.

For the CDR3, the DNA is TGTGCCAGCAGCCTGGGCGGACGGAACTACGAGCAGTACTTC. Translating gives CASSLGGRNYEQYF. The J gene is TRBJ2-7, the V gene TRBV7-6; D is ambiguous. Germline V gives CDR1 SGHVS, CDR2 FNYEAQ. V lost 5 bases and J lost 3, with 14 bases in between. The CDR3 covers 14 residues. Supplemented by reference TRBV7-6 and TRBJ2-7, the full variable domain reads GAGVSQSPRYKVTKRGQDVALRCDPISGHVSLYWYRQALGQGPEFLTYFNYEAQQDKSGLPNDRFSAERPEGSISTLTIQRTEQRDSAMYRCASSLGGRNYEQYFGPGTRLTVT.

The V call is TRBV25-1, the J call TRBJ2-7, with D possibly matching TRBD1 (7 bases). The germline gives CDR1 MGHDK, CDR2 SYGVNS. V dropped 4 bases and J dropped 3 bases, with 10 bases sitting between them. This CDR3 is 13 amino acids long. The CDR3 is CASSGQGGYEQYF. For the CDR3, the DNA is TGTGCCAGCAGTGGGCAGGGGGGCTACGAGCAGTACTTC.